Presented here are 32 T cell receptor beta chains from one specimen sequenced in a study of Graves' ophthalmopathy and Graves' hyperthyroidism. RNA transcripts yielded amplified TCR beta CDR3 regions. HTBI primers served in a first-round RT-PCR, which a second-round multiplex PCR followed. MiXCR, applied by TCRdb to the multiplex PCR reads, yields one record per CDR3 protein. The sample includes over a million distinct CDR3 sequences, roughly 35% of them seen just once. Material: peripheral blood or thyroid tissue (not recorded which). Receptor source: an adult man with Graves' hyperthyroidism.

The CDR3, as DNA: TGTGCCAGCAGCGTAGGCGCCCGCCTGACTTTC. Its protein product is CASSVGARLTF. V and J are TRBV9 and TRBJ2-6; no clear D gene. Trimming took off 0 bases at V and 15 bases at J, with 7 bases between the two ends. The CDR3 contains 11 residues. Germline V lookup: CDR1 SGDLS, CDR2 YYNGEE.

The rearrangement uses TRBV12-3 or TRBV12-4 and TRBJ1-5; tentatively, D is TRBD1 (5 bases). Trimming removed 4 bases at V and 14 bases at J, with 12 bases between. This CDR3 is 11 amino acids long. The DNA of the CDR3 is TGTGCCAGCAGTTCGATAGGGACCGAGCATTTT. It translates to CASSSIGTEHF.

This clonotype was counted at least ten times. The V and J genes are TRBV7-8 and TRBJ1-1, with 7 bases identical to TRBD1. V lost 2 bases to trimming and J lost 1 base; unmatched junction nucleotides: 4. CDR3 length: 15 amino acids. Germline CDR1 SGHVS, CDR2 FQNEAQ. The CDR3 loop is CASSLYGTANTEAFF. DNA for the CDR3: TGTGCCAGCAGCTTATACGGGACAGCGAACACTGAAGCTTTCTTT. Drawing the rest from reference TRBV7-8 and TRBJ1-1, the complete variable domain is GAGVSQSPRYKVAKRGQDVALRCDPISGHVSLFWYQQALGQGPEFLTYFQNEAQLDKSGLPSDRFFAERPEGSVSTLKIQRTQQEDSAVYLCASSLYGTANTEAFFGQGTRLTVV.

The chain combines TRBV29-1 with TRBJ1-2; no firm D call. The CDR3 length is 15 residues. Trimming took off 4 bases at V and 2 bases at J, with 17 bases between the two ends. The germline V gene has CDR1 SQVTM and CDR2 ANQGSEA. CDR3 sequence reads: CSVGATRGPNYGYTF. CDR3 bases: TGCAGCGTTGGAGCTACACGTGGGCCCAACTATGGCTACACCTTC.

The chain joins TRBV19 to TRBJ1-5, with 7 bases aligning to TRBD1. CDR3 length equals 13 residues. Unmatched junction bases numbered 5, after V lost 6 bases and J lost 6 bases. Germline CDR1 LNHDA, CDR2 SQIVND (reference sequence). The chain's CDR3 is CASSNRGFQPQHF. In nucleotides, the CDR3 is TGTGCCAGTAGCAACAGGGGATTTCAGCCCCAGCATTTT.

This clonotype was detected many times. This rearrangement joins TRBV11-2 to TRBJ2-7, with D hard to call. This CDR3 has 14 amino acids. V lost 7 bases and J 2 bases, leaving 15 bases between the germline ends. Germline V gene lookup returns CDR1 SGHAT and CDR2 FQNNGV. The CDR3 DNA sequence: TGTGCCAGCACCCATTGGGATCAGGCCTACGAGCAGTACTTC. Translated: CASTHWDQAYEQYF.

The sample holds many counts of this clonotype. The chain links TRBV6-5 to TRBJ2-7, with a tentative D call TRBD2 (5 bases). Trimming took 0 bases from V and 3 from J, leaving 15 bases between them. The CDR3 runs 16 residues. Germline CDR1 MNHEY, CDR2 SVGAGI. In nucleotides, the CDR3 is TGTGCCAGCAGTTACTCGGGATTTGCTAGCAGCTACGAGCAGTACTTC. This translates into CASSYSGFASSYEQYF.

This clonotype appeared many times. CDR3 nucleotides: TGTGCCAGCAGCTTCGGGACAGGGGCGAATAATGAAAAACTGTTTTTT. Translated, it gives CASSFGTGANNEKLFF. The chain recombines TRBV7-6 with TRBJ1-4; 10 bases fit TRBD1. Germline loops: CDR1 SGHVS, CDR2 FNYEAQ. The CDR3 spans 16 residues. Trimming cost V 3 bases and J 4 bases; bases outside gene matches: 5.

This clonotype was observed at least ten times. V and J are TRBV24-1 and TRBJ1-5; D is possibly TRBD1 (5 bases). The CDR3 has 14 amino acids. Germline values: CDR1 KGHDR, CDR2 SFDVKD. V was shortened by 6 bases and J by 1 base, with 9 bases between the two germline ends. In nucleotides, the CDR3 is TGTGCCACCAGTTCAGGGATGAGCAATCAGCCCCAGCATTTT. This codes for CATSSGMSNQPQHF.

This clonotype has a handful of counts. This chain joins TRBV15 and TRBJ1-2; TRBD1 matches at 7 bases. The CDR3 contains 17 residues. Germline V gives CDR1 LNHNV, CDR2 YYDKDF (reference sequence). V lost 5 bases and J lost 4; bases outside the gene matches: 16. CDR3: CATSPPGLGQIFYGYTF. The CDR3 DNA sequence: TGTGCCACCAGCCCTCCCGGCCTGGGACAGATTTTCTATGGCTACACCTTC.

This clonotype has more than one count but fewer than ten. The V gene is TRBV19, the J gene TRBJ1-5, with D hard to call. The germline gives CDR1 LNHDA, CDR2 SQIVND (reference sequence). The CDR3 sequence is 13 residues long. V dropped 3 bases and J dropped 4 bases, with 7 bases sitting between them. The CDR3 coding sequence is TGTGCCAGTAGTATGGCCGGTAATCAGCCCCAGCATTTT. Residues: CASSMAGNQPQHF.

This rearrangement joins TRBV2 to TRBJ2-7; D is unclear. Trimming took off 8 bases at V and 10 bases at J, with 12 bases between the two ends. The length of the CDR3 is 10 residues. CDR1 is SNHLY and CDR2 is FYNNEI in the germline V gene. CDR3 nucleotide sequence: TGTGCCAGCCGGACCGGGTTCCAGTACTTC. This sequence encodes CASRTGFQYF.

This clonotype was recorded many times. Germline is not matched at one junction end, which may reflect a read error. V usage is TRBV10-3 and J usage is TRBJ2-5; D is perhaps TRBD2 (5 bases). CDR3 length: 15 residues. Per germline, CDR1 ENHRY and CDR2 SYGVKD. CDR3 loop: CASSEAALRWETQYF. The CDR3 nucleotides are TGTGCCAGCAGTGAAGCGGCGTTACGGTGGGAGACCCAGTACTTC.

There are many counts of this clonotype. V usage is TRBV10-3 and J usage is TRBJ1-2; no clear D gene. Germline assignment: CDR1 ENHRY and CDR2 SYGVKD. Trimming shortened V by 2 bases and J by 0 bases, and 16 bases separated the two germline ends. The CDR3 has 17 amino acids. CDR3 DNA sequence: TGTGCCATCAGTGAGCCCCCAGGCACCCGATCTAACTATGGCTACACCTTC. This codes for CAISEPPGTRSNYGYTF.

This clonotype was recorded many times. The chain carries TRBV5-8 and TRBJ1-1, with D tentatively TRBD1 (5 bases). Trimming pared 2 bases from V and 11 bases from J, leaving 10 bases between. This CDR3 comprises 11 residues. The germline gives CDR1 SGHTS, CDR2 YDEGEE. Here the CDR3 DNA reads TGTGCCAGCAGCTTCGGACACGGGGCTTTCTTT. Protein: CASSFGHGAFF.

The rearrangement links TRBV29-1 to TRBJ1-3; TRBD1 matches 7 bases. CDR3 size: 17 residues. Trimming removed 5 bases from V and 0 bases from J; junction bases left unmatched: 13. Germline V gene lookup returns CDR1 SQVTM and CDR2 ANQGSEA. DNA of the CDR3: TGCAGCGTTCAACGGCAGGGGGTAGGAAGCTCTGGAAACACCATATATTTT. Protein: CSVQRQGVGSSGNTIYF.

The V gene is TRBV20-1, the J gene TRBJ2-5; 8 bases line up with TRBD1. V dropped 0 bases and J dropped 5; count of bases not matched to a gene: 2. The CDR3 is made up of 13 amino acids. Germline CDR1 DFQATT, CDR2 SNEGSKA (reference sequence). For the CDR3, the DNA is TGCAGTGCTAGAGAGGACAGGGATGAGACCCAGTACTTC. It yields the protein CSAREDRDETQYF.

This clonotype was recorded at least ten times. The CDR3 nucleotides are TGTGCCATTGACACCATATATTTT. Translation gives CAIDTIYF. The chain carries TRBV9 and TRBJ1-3; D uncertain. Germline V gives CDR1 SGDLS, CDR2 YYNGEE. V was clipped by 9 bases and J by 8 bases, with 3 bases between them. This CDR3 comprises 8 residues.

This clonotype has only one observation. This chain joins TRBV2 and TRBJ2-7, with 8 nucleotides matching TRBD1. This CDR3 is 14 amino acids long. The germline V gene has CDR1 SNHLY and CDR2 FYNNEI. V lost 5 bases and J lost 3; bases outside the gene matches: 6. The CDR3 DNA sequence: TGTGCCAGCAGTCCCCATGGACAGGGCTACGAGCAGTACTTC. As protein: CASSPHGQGYEQYF.

In DNA, the CDR3 is TGTGCCAGCAGTGACTCACAGGGGACGGGTCAGCCCCAGCATTTT. The encoded protein is CASSDSQGTGQPQHF. The chain carries TRBV6-4 and TRBJ1-5; TRBD1 matches 7 bases. The CDR3 runs 15 residues. Looked up from germline, CDR1 is MRHNA and CDR2 is SNTAGT. Losses at the gene ends were 0 bases for V and 6 bases for J; bases not matched to a gene: 5.

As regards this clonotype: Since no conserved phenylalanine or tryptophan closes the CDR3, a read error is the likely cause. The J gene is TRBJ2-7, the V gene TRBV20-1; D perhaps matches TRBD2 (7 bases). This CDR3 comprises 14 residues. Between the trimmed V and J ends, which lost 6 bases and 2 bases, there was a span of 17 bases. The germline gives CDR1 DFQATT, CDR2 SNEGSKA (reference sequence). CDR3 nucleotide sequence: TGCAGTGCGGAAGGGGGGGATCCCCCCTACGAGCAGTACCTC. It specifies CSAEGGDPPYEQYL.

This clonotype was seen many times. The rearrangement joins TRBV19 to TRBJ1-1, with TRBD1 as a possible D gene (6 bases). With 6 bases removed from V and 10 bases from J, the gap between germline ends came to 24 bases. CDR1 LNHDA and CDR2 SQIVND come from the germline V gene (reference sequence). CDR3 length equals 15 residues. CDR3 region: CASSISGGGQAGAFF. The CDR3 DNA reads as TGTGCCAGTAGCATTTCCGGTGGGGGGCAAGCTGGAGCTTTCTTT.

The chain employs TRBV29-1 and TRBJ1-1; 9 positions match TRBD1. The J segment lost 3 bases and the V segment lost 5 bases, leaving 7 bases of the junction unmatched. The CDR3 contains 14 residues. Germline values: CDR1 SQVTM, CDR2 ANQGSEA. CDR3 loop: CSVLNTGGHTEAFF. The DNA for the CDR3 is TGCAGCGTTCTTAATACAGGGGGCCACACTGAAGCTTTCTTT.

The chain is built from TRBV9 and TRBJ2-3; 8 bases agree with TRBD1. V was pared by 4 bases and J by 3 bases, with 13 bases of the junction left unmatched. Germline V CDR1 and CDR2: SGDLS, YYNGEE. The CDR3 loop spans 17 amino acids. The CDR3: CASSSSGQGWETDTQYF. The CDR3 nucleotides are TGTGCCAGCAGCTCCAGCGGACAGGGATGGGAAACAGATACGCAGTATTTT.

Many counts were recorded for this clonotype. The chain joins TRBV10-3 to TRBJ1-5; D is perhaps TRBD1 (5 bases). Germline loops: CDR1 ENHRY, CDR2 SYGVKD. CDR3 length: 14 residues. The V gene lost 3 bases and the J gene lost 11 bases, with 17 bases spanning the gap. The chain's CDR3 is CAISEARGGSAQHF. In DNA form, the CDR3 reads TGTGCCATCAGTGAAGCTCGGGGCGGCTCAGCCCAGCATTTT.

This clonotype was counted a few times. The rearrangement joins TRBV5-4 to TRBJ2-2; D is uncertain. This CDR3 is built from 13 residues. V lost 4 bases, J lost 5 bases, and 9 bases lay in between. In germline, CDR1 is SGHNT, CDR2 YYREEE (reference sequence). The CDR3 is CASSHSGTGELFF. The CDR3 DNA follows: TGTGCCAGCAGCCATAGTGGGACCGGGGAGCTGTTTTTT.

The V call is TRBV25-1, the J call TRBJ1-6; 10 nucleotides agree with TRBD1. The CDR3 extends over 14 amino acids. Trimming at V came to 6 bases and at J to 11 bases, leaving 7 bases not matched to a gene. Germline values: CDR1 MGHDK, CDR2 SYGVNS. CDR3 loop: CASSQRGQGTPLHF. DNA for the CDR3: TGTGCCAGCAGCCAACGGGGACAGGGGACACCCCTCCACTTT. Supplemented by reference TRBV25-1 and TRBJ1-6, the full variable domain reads EADIYQTPRYLVIGTGKKITLECSQTMGHDKMYWYQQDPGMELHLIHYSYGVNSTEKGDLSSESTVSRIRTEHFPLTLESARPSHTSQYLCASSQRGQGTPLHFGNGTRLTVT.

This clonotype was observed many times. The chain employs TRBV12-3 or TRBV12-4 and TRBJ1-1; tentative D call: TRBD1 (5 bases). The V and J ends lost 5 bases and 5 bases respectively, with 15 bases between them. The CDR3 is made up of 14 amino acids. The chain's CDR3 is CASSGKQGGTEAFF. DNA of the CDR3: TGTGCCAGCAGTGGAAAGCAGGGAGGGACTGAAGCTTTCTTT.

CDR3 loop: CASTSSVEELFF. The CDR3 bases are TGTGCCAGCACCTCTTCCGTCGAAGAACTGTTTTTT. This chain joins TRBV7-9 and TRBJ1-4, with D hard to call. The CDR3 is 12 residues long. The V gene's germline CDR1 is SEHNR and CDR2 FQNEAQ (reference sequence). With 7 bases removed from V and 12 bases from J, the gap between germline ends came to 15 bases.

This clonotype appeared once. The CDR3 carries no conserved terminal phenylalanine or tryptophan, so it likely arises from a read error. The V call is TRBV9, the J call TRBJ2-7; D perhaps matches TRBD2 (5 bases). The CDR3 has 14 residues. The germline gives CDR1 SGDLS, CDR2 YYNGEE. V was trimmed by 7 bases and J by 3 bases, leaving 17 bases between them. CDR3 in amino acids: CASGSGSADYEQYL. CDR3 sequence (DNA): TGTGCCAGCGGCTCGGGATCCGCGGACTACGAGCAGTACCTC.

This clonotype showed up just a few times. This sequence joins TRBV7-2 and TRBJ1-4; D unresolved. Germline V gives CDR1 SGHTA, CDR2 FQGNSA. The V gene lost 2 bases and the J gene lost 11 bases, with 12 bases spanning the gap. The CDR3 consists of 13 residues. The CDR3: CASSLQVSDKLFF. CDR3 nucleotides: TGTGCCAGCAGCTTACAGGTCAGCGATAAACTGTTTTTT. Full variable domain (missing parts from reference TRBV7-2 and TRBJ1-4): GAGVSQSPSNKVTEKGKDVELRCDPISGHTALYWYRQSLGQGLEFLIYFQGNSAPDKSGLPSDRFSAERTGGSVSTLTIQRTQQEDSAVYLCASSLQVSDKLFFGSGTQLSVL.

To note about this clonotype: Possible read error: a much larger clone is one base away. In DNA, the CDR3 is TGTGCCATCAGTTGGGGGCCGAACTATGGCTACACCTTC. Protein product: CAISWGPNYGYTF. V and J are TRBV10-3 and TRBJ1-2; D possibly corresponds to TRBD1 (6 bases). Trimming pared 5 bases from V and 2 bases from J, leaving 9 bases between. The CDR3 extends over 13 amino acids. Germline-derived CDR1 and CDR2 are ENHRY and SYGVKD.